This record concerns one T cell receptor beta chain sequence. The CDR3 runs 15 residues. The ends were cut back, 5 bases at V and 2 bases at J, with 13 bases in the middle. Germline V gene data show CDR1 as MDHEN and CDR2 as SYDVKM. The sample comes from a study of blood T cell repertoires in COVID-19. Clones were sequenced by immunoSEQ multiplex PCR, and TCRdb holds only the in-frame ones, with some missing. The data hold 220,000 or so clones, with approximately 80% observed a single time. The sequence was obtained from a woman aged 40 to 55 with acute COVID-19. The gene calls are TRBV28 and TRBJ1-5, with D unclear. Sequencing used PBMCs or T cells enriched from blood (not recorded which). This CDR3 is CASSLGSAGNQPQHF. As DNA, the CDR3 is TGTGCCAGCAGTCTCGGGTCGGCGGGCAATCAGCCCCAGCATTTT.